The 20 T cell receptor beta chains below all came from one sample that was sequenced in a study of T cell changes during pregnancy in multiple sclerosis. TCRdb's copy holds only in-frame clones and misses some; the assay was immunoSEQ multiplex PCR. The profile shows about 38,000 clones, roughly 91% of them singletons. The source was CD4+ T cells from peripheral blood mononuclear cells, collected after pregnancy. These TCRs come from a female donor in good health, enrolled as a control in a pregnancy study.

This chain joins TRBV6-6 and TRBJ2-2; D gene ambiguous. CDR3 length: 14 amino acids. Germline V gene lookup returns CDR1 MNHNY and CDR2 SVGAGI (reference sequence). The germline V and J ends were trimmed by 6 bases and 0 bases, with 8 bases remaining between them. In DNA, the CDR3 is TGTGCCAGCAGCCGAGGTTCGAACACCGGGGAGCTGTTTTTT. Protein sequence: CASSRGSNTGELFF.

This clone was seen more than once but under ten times. V usage is TRBV6-1 and J usage is TRBJ1-1, with 7 bases identical to TRBD1. With V trimmed by 8 bases and J by 8 bases, 14 bases remained unmatched. This CDR3 is 14 amino acids long. The germline V gene has CDR1 MNHNS and CDR2 SASEGT. The CDR3 DNA is TGTGCCAGCGAGCATAGGGGGCAGGCCAGGGAAGCTTTCTTT. Residues: CASEHRGQAREAFF.

The chain is built from TRBV7-8 and TRBJ1-5; D is unclear. The CDR3 is 15 amino acids. Looked up from germline, CDR1 is SGHVS and CDR2 is FQNEAQ. V shed 1 base and J shed 4 bases, with 11 bases lying between them. The CDR3 nucleotides are TGTGCCAGCAGCTTAGGGAGTTCCAGAAATCAGCCCCAGCATTTT. Encoded protein: CASSLGSSRNQPQHF.

This clone was seen only once. The rearrangement links TRBV19 to TRBJ2-7, with TRBD2 matching 7 bases. Germline CDR1 reads LNHDA; CDR2 reads SQIVND (reference sequence). V lost 7 bases and J lost 3; bases outside the gene matches: 12. The CDR3 totals 15 residues. The CDR3 sequence is CASNPGGGEGYEQYF. The CDR3, as DNA: TGTGCCAGTAACCCAGGAGGCGGGGAGGGCTACGAGCAGTACTTC. The variable domain in full, completed from reference TRBV19 and TRBJ2-7, reads DGGITQSPKYLFRKEGQNVTLSCEQNLNHDAMYWYRQDPGQGLRLIYYSQIVNDFQKGDIAEGYSVSREKKESFPLTVTSAQKNPTAFYLCASNPGGGEGYEQYFGPGTRLTVT.

This clone has just one count. CDR3 nucleotides: TGCGCCAGCGGACAGGGGGCGATCTCGGGTTCTTCCGGGGAGCTGTTTTTT. Its translation: CASGQGAISGSSGELFF. The chain uses TRBV5-1 and TRBJ2-2, with TRBD1 matching over 11 bases. In germline, CDR1 is SGHRS, CDR2 YFSETQ. The CDR3 runs 17 residues. Unmatched junction bases numbered 14, after V lost 7 bases and J lost 6 bases.

This chain connects TRBV9 to TRBJ2-3; D is possibly TRBD2 (5 bases). This CDR3 spans 13 amino acids. Trimming cost V 0 bases and J 6 bases, with 8 bases left between them. Germline V gene lookup returns CDR1 SGDLS and CDR2 YYNGEE. The CDR3 DNA sequence: TGTGCCAGCAGCGTAGTAGGGAGCGATACGCAGTATTTT. Encoded protein: CASSVVGSDTQYF.

The rearrangement links TRBV18 to TRBJ1-1, with no clear D. The CDR3 totals 15 residues. V was clipped by 2 bases and J by 1 base, with 11 bases between them. The germline CDR1 and CDR2 sequences are KGHSH and LQKENI. The CDR3 DNA reads TGTGCCAGCTCACCATCGGGATCCCGGAACACTGAAGCTTTCTTT. Residues: CASSPSGSRNTEAFF.

The chain couples TRBV5-1 to TRBJ2-3; 7 nucleotides agree with TRBD1. J was trimmed by 2 bases and V by 5 bases; bases with no gene match: 5. The CDR3 runs to 14 residues. Germline V gene sequence: CDR1 SGHRS, CDR2 YFSETQ. The chain's CDR3 is CASSIDRDTDTQYF. The CDR3, as DNA: TGCGCCAGCAGTATTGACAGGGACACAGATACGCAGTATTTT.

Written as DNA, the CDR3 is TGCGCCAGCACCGTTAGCGGGAGGGCCGCAGATACGCAGTATTTT. It specifies CASTVSGRAADTQYF. The gene calls are TRBV5-1 and TRBJ2-3; 11 bases agree with TRBD2. This CDR3 region has 15 residues. The J segment lost 4 bases and the V segment lost 6 bases, leaving 7 bases of the junction unmatched. Germline lookup yields CDR1 SGHRS and CDR2 YFSETQ.

V gene TRBV16 combines with J gene TRBJ1-1; D call uncertain. Trimming took 0 bases from V and 7 from J, leaving 6 bases between them. CDR3 length: 12 amino acids. Germline V gene lookup returns CDR1 KGHSY and CDR2 FQNENV. The CDR3 bases are TGTGCCAGCAGCCAATCTCTCAGTGAAGCTTTCTTT. Protein sequence: CASSQSLSEAFF.

The CDR3 nucleotides are TGTGCCATCAGTGAGCCTTCCTCCGGGACTAGCGGGAGAGAAGCCTCTGGGGCCAACGTCCTGACTTTC. The encoded protein is CAISEPSSGTSGREASGANVLTF. This chain uses TRBV10-3 with TRBJ2-6, with TRBD2 matching 14 bases. The length of the CDR3 is 23 residues. Germline V gene lookup returns CDR1 ENHRY and CDR2 SYGVKD. V lost 2 bases, J lost 0 bases, and 15 bases stayed unmatched.

J is TRBJ1-2 and V is TRBV19; the D gene is possibly TRBD1 (5 bases). The germline CDR1 and CDR2 sequences are LNHDA and SQIVND (reference sequence). Trimming pared 8 bases from V and 6 bases from J, leaving 13 bases between. There are 12 residues in the CDR3. CDR3 nucleotide sequence: TGTGCCAGTCAGGGCTACCCTAATGGCTACACCTTC. This encodes CASQGYPNGYTF.

The chain uses TRBV7-2 and TRBJ2-5; 9 positions agree with TRBD2. This CDR3 comprises 15 residues. Germline loops: CDR1 SGHTA, CDR2 FQGNSA. The V segment lost 5 bases and the J segment 5 bases; nucleotides outside the gene matches: 9. Here the CDR3 DNA reads TGTGCCAGCAGCCTTCGTAGCGGGAGCGGGGAGACCCAGTACTTC. Translation: CASSLRSGSGETQYF.

This chain joins TRBV19 and TRBJ1-2; no definite D call. This CDR3 comprises 12 residues. The germline V gene encodes CDR1 LNHDA and CDR2 SQIVND (reference sequence). Trimming removed 2 bases at V and 6 bases at J, with 7 bases between. Here the CDR3 reads CASSISGDGYTF. CDR3 nucleotides: TGTGCCAGTAGTATATCCGGGGATGGCTACACCTTC. Together with reference TRBV19 and TRBJ1-2, the CDR3 gives the full variable domain: DGGITQSPKYLFRKEGQNVTLSCEQNLNHDAMYWYRQDPGQGLRLIYYSQIVNDFQKGDIAEGYSVSREKKESFPLTVTSAQKNPTAFYLCASSISGDGYTFGSGTRLTVV.

The J gene is TRBJ2-2, the V gene TRBV30; a possible D gene is TRBD1 (6 bases). V lost 0 bases to trimming and J lost 8 bases, with 16 bases between them. Germline assignment: CDR1 GTSNPN and CDR2 SVGIG (reference sequence). There are 15 residues in the CDR3. As DNA, the CDR3 is TGTGCCTGGAGTGTACTAAGGCAGGGGAGAGGGGAGCTGTTTTTT. Its translation: CAWSVLRQGRGELFF.

V usage is TRBV10-3 and J usage is TRBJ1-1; 9 bases are shared with TRBD1. With V trimmed by 8 bases and J by 4 bases, 14 bases remained unmatched. Germline-derived CDR1 and CDR2 are ENHRY and SYGVKD. This CDR3 comprises 16 residues. The CDR3 loop reads CAIGGKPGQGGTEAFF. In DNA, the CDR3 is TGTGCCATCGGCGGAAAGCCGGGACAGGGAGGCACTGAAGCTTTCTTT.

This clone was counted once. The V and J genes are TRBV5-5 and TRBJ1-5; D is possibly TRBD1 (5 bases). The CDR3 covers 15 residues. Trimming stripped 0 bases from V and 6 bases from J, with 13 bases between. Germline CDR1 SGHKS, CDR2 YYEKEE (reference sequence). This CDR3 reads CASSLGPGEGQPQHF. The CDR3, as DNA: TGTGCCAGCAGCTTGGGCCCGGGGGAAGGTCAGCCCCAGCATTTT.

This rearrangement joins TRBV4-1 to TRBJ2-2, with D perhaps matching TRBD1 (6 bases). The CDR3 is made up of 16 amino acids. V lost 5 bases and J lost 4, with 17 bases in between. CDR1 is MGHRA, CDR2 YSYEKL, per germline. In nucleotides, the CDR3 is TGCGCCAGCAGCTACCGGGACAAAGGGACCACCGGGGAGCTGTTTTTT. This encodes CASSYRDKGTTGELFF.

J is TRBJ2-5 and V is TRBV18; D ambiguous. The CDR3 extends over 13 amino acids. Germline values: CDR1 KGHSH, CDR2 LQKENI. Between the trimmed V and J ends, which lost 0 bases and 5 bases, there was a span of 7 bases. The DNA of the CDR3 is TGTGCCAGCTCACCACCGTACGCGGAGACCCAGTACTTC. Translated, it gives CASSPPYAETQYF. Variable domain in full (rest from reference TRBV18 and TRBJ2-5): NAGVMQNPRHLVRRRGQEARLRCSPMKGHSHVYWYRQLPEEGLKFMVYLQKENIIDESGMPKERFSAEFPKEGPSILRIQQVVRGDSAAYFCASSPPYAETQYFGPGTRLLVL.

The V and J genes are TRBV6-1 and TRBJ2-7; 11 nucleotides line up with TRBD2. The CDR3 consists of 15 residues. CDR1 is MNHNS, CDR2 SASEGT, per germline. The trim removed 8 bases at V and 2 bases at J, leaving 8 bases unmatched. The CDR3 region is CASERLAGPPYEQYF. For the CDR3, the DNA is TGTGCCAGCGAGAGACTAGCGGGGCCTCCCTACGAGCAGTACTTC.